Listed here are 15 T cell receptor beta chains from one sample, sequenced in a study of T cell responses to AZD1222 COVID-19 vaccine (dated by TCRdb to the early 2020s). The time point label for this specimen denotes: about 28 days (+/-7) after the second vaccine dose. The label giving this sample's treatment or condition can be read as: meningococcal conjugate vaccine given as trial control. The method was the immunoSEQ multiplex PCR assay. What TCRdb holds here is the immuneACCESS table cut down to in-frame rearrangements. Part of the clones is not present; checked against another copy, under half of the missing clones reflect an unresolved V gene, and the others are unexplained. The sample has 130,000 or so clones on record, 75% to 95% of them singletons. Clones ranked in the top ten supply 3.5% to 4.5% of the sample. The sample consisted of peripheral blood, taken 28 days after the second dose of the MenACWY control vaccine. The receptors stem from an adult who received the MenACWY meningococcal vaccine as a control.

J is TRBJ2-5 and V is TRBV25-1, with 7 bases identical to TRBD1. This CDR3 has 13 amino acids. Germline CDR1 MGHDK, CDR2 SYGVNS. The junction had 2 bases not matched to a gene; V was cut back by 3 bases and J by 4 bases. The CDR3 sequence is CASSETGRETQYF. DNA of the CDR3: TGTGCCAGCAGTGAGACAGGGAGAGAGACCCAGTACTTC.

The J gene is TRBJ2-1, the V gene TRBV24-1; TRBD2 agrees at 13 bases. Trimming took 9 bases from V and 7 from J; bases not matched to a gene: 2. Germline lookup yields CDR1 KGHDR and CDR2 SFDVKD. There are 13 residues in the CDR3. The DNA of the CDR3 is TGTGCCACCGGGACTAGCGGGATAAATGAGCAGTTCTTC. It specifies CATGTSGINEQFF.

The genes are TRBV11-2 and TRBJ2-3, with 10 positions matching TRBD2. V lost 6 bases, J lost 0 bases, and 6 bases stayed unmatched. There are 16 residues in the CDR3. Germline V gene data show CDR1 as SGHAT and CDR2 as FQNNGV. The CDR3 spells CASRPQTSGSTDTQYF. CDR3 sequence (DNA): TGTGCCAGCAGACCCCAGACTAGCGGGAGCACAGATACGCAGTATTTT. The full variable domain, with the rest looked up from reference TRBV11-2 and TRBJ2-3, is EAGVAQSPRYKIIEKRQSVAFWCNPISGHATLYWYQQILGQGPKLLIQFQNNGVVDDSQLPKDRFSAERLKGVDSTLKIQPAKLEDSAVYLCASRPQTSGSTDTQYFGPGTRLTVL.

The chain couples TRBV13 to TRBJ1-6, with 7 bases identical to TRBD1. This CDR3 is 17 amino acids long. Trimming cost V 4 bases and J 9 bases; bases outside gene matches: 15. Germline values: CDR1 PRHDT, CDR2 FYEKMQ (reference sequence). CDR3 nucleotides: TGTGCCAGCAGCTACCGCCCCCAGGGGGTTCTTGGTTCACCCCTCCACTTT. Protein sequence: CASSYRPQGVLGSPLHF.

The chain has TRBV18 and TRBJ2-3; 10 positions match TRBD1. The V gene end was trimmed by 2 bases and the J gene end by 4 bases; junction bases not matched to a gene: 3. The CDR3 is 15 residues long. Germline lookup yields CDR1 KGHSH and CDR2 LQKENI. CDR3 amino acids: CASSPRTGGADTQYF. In DNA, the CDR3 is TGTGCCAGCTCACCAAGGACAGGGGGGGCAGATACGCAGTATTTT.

The chain couples TRBV11-2 to TRBJ1-5; D gene ambiguous. Germline V lookup: CDR1 SGHAT, CDR2 FQNNGV. The CDR3 has 15 residues. V lost 0 bases to trimming and J lost 7 bases, with 13 bases between them. The CDR3: CASSLDPAGTQPQHF. The CDR3, as DNA: TGTGCCAGCAGCTTAGATCCTGCGGGAACACAGCCCCAGCATTTT.

V usage is TRBV6-5 and J usage is TRBJ1-1; no reliable D call. The CDR3 extends over 14 amino acids. The germline gives CDR1 MNHEY, CDR2 SVGAGI. Trimming shortened V by 6 bases and J by 0 bases, and 11 bases separated the two germline ends. DNA of the CDR3: TGTGCCAGCAGATCCCGATCCATGAACACTGAAGCTTTCTTT. This gives the protein CASRSRSMNTEAFF.

CDR3 loop: CASSYLRKDYGYTF. The CDR3 DNA follows: TGTGCCAGCAGTTATCTGCGGAAAGACTATGGCTACACCTTC. The rearrangement joins TRBV6-2 or TRBV6-3 to TRBJ1-2, with D unresolved. The CDR3 extends over 14 amino acids. Germline CDR1 reads MNHEY; CDR2 reads SVGEGT. The V end lost 3 bases, the J end lost 3 bases, and 11 bases lay between the germline ends.

This sequence joins TRBV20-1 and TRBJ2-3; 8 nucleotides match TRBD1. In germline, CDR1 is DFQATT, CDR2 SNEGSKA (reference sequence). The CDR3 length is 15 residues. With 3 bases clipped from V and 0 bases from J, the junction kept 5 bases outside the gene matches. CDR3 bases: TGCAGTGCTAGTCGACAGGGGACTAGCACAGATACGCAGTATTTT. Encoded protein: CSASRQGTSTDTQYF.

This rearrangement joins TRBV5-1 to TRBJ2-7; D gene ambiguous. Looked up from germline, CDR1 is SGHRS and CDR2 is YFSETQ. With 4 bases removed from V and 3 bases from J, the gap between germline ends came to 8 bases. This CDR3 is built from 12 residues. The CDR3 sequence: CASSEENYEQYF. The CDR3 coding sequence is TGCGCCAGCAGCGAGGAGAACTACGAGCAGTACTTC.

V is TRBV19 and J is TRBJ2-1; unclear D gene. Germline V gene sequence: CDR1 LNHDA, CDR2 SQIVND (reference sequence). The length of the CDR3 is 11 residues. V was shortened by 6 bases and J by 8 bases, with 8 bases between the two germline ends. CDR3 amino acids: CASRYRHEQFF. The CDR3 DNA is TGTGCCAGTAGGTACCGGCATGAGCAGTTCTTC. Looking up the rest from reference TRBV19 and TRBJ2-1 gives the full variable domain: DGGITQSPKYLFRKEGQNVTLSCEQNLNHDAMYWYRQDPGQGLRLIYYSQIVNDFQKGDIAEGYSVSREKKESFPLTVTSAQKNPTAFYLCASRYRHEQFFGPGTRLTVL.

This clone came up once. The V call is TRBV27, the J call TRBJ2-3; 9 bases agree with TRBD2. This CDR3 spans 13 amino acids. V lost 4 bases to trimming and J lost 7 bases; unmatched junction nucleotides: 3. Germline V lookup: CDR1 MNHEY, CDR2 SMNVEV (reference sequence). CDR3 DNA sequence: TGTGCCAGCAGTTCGGGACTAGCCTATACGCAGTATTTT. Amino acid sequence: CASSSGLAYTQYF.

A note on this clone: Different DNA sequences within this sample yield the same CDR3. The J gene is TRBJ2-5, the V gene TRBV5-1; no reliable D call. Germline values: CDR1 SGHRS, CDR2 YFSETQ. This CDR3 spans 11 amino acids. V dropped 2 bases and J dropped 2 bases, with 1 base sitting between them. The CDR3 coding sequence is TGCGCCAGCAGCTTACAAGAGACCCAGTACTTC. Encoded protein: CASSLQETQYF.

V and J are TRBV19 and TRBJ2-2; D remains unclear. V lost 3 bases and J lost 1, with 9 bases in between. The CDR3 runs 15 residues. Germline CDR1 and CDR2: LNHDA and SQIVND (reference sequence). CDR3 region: CASSIRPLNTGELFF. Written as DNA, the CDR3 is TGTGCCAGTAGTATTCGACCCTTGAACACCGGGGAGCTGTTTTTT.

The chain combines TRBV5-6 with TRBJ1-4; TRBD1 matches 8 bases. Germline V gives CDR1 SGHDT, CDR2 YYEEEE. V dropped 4 bases and J dropped 5; count of bases not matched to a gene: 7. This CDR3 has 15 amino acids. The CDR3 DNA reads TGTGCCAGCAGCCTAGGGACAGGAAAAAATGAAAAACTGTTTTTT. The encoded protein is CASSLGTGKNEKLFF.